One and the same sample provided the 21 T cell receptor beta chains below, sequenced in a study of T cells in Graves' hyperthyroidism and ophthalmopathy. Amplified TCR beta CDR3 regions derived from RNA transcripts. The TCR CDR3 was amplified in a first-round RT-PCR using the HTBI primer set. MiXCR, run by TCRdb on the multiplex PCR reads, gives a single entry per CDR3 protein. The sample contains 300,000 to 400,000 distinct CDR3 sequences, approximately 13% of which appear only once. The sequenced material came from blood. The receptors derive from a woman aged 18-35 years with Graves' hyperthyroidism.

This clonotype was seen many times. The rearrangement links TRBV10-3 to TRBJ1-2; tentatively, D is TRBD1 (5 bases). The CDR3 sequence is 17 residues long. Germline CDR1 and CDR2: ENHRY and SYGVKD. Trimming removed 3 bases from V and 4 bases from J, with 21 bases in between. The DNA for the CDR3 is TGTGCCATCAGTGACACGTCCTCAGGGTTGGAAGCCTATGGCTACACCTTC. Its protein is CAISDTSSGLEAYGYTF.

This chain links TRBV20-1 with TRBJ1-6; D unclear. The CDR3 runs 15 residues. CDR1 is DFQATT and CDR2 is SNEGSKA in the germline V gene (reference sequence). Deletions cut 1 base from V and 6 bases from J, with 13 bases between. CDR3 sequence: CSARVYLQINSPLHF. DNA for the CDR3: TGCAGTGCTAGAGTTTACTTACAGATTAATTCACCCCTCCACTTT.

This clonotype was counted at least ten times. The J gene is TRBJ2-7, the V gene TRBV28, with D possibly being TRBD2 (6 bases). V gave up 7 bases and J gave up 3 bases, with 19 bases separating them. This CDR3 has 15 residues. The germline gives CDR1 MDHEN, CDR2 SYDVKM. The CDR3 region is CASTPPRGGLYEQYF. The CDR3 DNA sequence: TGTGCCAGCACACCCCCGCGGGGAGGACTCTACGAGCAGTACTTC. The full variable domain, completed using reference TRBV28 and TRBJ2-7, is DVKVTQSSRYLVKRTGEKVFLECVQDMDHENMFWYRQDPGLGLRLIYFSYDVKMKEKGDIPEGYSVSREKKERFSLILESASTNQTSMYLCASTPPRGGLYEQYFGPGTRLTVT.

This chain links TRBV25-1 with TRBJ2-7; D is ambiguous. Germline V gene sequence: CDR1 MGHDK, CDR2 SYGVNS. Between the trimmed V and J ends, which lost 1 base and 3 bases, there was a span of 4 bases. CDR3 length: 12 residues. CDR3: CASSEFLYEQYF. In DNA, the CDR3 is TGTGCCAGCAGTGAATTTCTCTACGAGCAGTACTTC.

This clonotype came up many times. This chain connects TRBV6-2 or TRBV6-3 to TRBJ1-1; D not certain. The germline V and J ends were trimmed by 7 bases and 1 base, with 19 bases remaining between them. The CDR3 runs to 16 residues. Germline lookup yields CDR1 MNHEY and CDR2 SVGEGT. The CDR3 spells CASTPFGWRSNTEAFF. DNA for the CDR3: TGTGCCAGCACCCCCTTTGGGTGGCGGTCGAACACTGAAGCTTTCTTT.

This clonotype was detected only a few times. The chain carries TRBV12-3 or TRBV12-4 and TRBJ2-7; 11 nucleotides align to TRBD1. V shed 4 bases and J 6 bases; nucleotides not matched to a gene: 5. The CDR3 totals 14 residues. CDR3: CASSSGTGGSEQYF. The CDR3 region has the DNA TGTGCCAGCAGTTCCGGGACAGGGGGGAGCGAGCAGTACTTC.

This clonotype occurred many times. The CDR3 loop reads CATSHSTGRREETQYF. CDR3 DNA sequence: TGTGCCACCAGCCACTCGACGGGACGGCGGGAAGAGACCCAGTACTTC. The chain employs TRBV24-1 and TRBJ2-5; either TRBD1 or TRBD2 may fit D (5 bases each). CDR3 length: 16 residues. Germline V lookup: CDR1 KGHDR, CDR2 SFDVKD. Between the trimmed V and J ends, which lost 7 bases and 3 bases, there was a span of 20 bases.

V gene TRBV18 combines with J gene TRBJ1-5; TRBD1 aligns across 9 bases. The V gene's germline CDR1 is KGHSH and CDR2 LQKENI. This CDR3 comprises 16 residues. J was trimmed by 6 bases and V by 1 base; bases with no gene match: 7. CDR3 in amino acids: CASSPRTGEVGQPQHF. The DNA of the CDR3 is TGTGCCAGCTCACCACGGACAGGGGAAGTGGGTCAGCCCCAGCATTTT.

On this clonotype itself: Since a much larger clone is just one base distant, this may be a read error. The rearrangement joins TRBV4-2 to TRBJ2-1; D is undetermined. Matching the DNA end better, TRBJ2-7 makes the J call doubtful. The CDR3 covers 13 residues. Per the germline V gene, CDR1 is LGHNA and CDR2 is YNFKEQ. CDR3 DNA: TGTGCCAGCAGCTCCCCGGCCAACAATGAGCAGTACTTC. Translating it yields CASSSPANNEQYF.

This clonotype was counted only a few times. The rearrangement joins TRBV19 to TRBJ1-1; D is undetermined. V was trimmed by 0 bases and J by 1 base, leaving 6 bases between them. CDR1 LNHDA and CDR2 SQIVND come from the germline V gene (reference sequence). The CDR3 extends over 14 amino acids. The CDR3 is CASSIDLGNTEAFF. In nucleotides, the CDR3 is TGTGCCAGTAGTATAGATCTCGGGAACACTGAAGCTTTCTTT.

For the CDR3, the DNA is TGTGCCAGCAGTGAGGTTAGACTAGCGGGGGGGCCAGGTCCAGATACGCAGTATTTT. It translates to CASSEVRLAGGPGPDTQYF. V is TRBV25-1 and J is TRBJ2-3, with 14 bases fitting TRBD2. J gave up 4 bases and V 3 bases, and 12 bases lay outside the gene matches. CDR1 is MGHDK, CDR2 SYGVNS, per germline. The CDR3 sequence is 19 residues long.

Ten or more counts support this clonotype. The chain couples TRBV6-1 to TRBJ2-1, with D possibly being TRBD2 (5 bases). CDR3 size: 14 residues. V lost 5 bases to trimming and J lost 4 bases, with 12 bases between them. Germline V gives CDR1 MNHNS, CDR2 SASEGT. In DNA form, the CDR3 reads TGTGCCAGCAGTCCCTCGGGGTATTACAATGAGCAGTTCTTC. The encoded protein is CASSPSGYYNEQFF.

Here the CDR3 reads CASSLPRQEQFF. CDR3 DNA sequence: TGTGCCAGCAGCTTACCCAGGCAAGAGCAGTTCTTC. This chain uses TRBV7-9 with TRBJ2-1, with unresolved D. The CDR3 runs 12 residues. V shed 2 bases and J shed 10 bases, with 9 bases lying between them. CDR1 is SEHNR, CDR2 FQNEAQ, per germline (reference sequence).

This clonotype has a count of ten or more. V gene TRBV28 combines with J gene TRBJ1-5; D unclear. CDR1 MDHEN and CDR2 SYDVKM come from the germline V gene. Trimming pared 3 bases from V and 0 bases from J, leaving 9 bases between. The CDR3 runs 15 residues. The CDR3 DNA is TGTGCCAGCAGTTTTCCGACGGATAGCAATCAGCCCCAGCATTTT. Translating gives CASSFPTDSNQPQHF. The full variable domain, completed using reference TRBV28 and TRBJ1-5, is DVKVTQSSRYLVKRTGEKVFLECVQDMDHENMFWYRQDPGLGLRLIYFSYDVKMKEKGDIPEGYSVSREKKERFSLILESASTNQTSMYLCASSFPTDSNQPQHFGDGTRLSIL.

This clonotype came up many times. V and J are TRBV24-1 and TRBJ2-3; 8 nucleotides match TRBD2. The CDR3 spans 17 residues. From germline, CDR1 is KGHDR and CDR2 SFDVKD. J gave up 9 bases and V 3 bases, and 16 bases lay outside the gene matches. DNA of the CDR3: TGTGCCACCAGTGATGACGAACCTACTAGCGGTACAGGAACGCAGTATTTT. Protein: CATSDDEPTSGTGTQYF.

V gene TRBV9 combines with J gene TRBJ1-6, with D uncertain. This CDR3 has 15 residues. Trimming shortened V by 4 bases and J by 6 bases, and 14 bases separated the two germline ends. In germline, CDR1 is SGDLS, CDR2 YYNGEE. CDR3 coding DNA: TGTGCCAGCAGCCCCTCGGGAGGATTTAATTCACCCCTCCACTTT. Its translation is CASSPSGGFNSPLHF.

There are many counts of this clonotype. CDR3 nucleotide sequence: TGTGCCACCTTGGCAGGCCAGGGGACAGATACGCAGTATTTT. It yields the protein CATLAGQGTDTQYF. J is TRBJ2-3 and V is TRBV2, with D perhaps TRBD1 (6 bases). This CDR3 has 14 residues. Between the trimmed V and J ends, which lost 10 bases and 3 bases, there was a span of 17 bases. The germline CDR1 and CDR2 sequences are SNHLY and FYNNEI.

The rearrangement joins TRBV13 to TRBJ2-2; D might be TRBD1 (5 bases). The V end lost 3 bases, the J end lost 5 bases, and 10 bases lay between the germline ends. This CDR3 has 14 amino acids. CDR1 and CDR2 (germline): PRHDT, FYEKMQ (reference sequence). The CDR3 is CASSLARATGELFF. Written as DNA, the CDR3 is TGTGCCAGCAGCTTGGCCAGGGCTACCGGGGAGCTGTTTTTT.

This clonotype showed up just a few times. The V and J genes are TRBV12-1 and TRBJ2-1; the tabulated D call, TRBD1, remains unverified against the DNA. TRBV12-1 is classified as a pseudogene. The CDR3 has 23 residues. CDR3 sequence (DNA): TGTGCCAGCAGCGATTCTTGGGAGAGCGACCCTAAGGTCGCGGGAGAGGTGTGGAATGAGCAGTTCTTC. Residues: CASSDSWESDPKVAGEVWNEQFF.

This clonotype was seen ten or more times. CDR3 region: CASSPTETYNSPLHF. The CDR3 DNA reads TGTGCCAGCTCACCGACAGAGACCTATAATTCACCCCTCCACTTT. V gene TRBV18 combines with J gene TRBJ1-6; a possible D gene is TRBD1 (5 bases). CDR1 and CDR2 from the germline V gene are KGHSH and LQKENI. The V end was cut by 3 bases, the J end by 2 bases, with 8 bases between. The CDR3 covers 15 residues.

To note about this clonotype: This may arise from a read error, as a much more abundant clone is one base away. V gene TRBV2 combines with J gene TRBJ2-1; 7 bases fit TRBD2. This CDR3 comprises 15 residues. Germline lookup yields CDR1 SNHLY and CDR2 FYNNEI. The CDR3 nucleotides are TGTGCCAGCAGTGAAGGAGCGGGATACAAAGATGAGCAGTCCTTC. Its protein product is CASSEGAGYKDEQSF.